One sample yielded the 23 T cell receptor beta chains listed below, sequenced in a study of early T cells in non-severe SARS-CoV-2 infection. MiXCR, run by TCRdb on the 5' RACE reads, gives a single entry per CDR3 protein. Among about 64,000 distinct CDR3 sequences, less than 9.5% were seen once, and the ten largest hold roughly an eighth. The sample here was whole blood, taken at baseline. All receptors come from an adult who was a healthcare worker with PCR-confirmed SARS-CoV-2 infection or an uninfected control (not recorded which).

This clonotype was detected a few times. V gene TRBV29-1 combines with J gene TRBJ2-1; the match to TRBD2 covers 8 bases. The CDR3 is 12 residues long. V shed 7 bases and J 7 bases; nucleotides not matched to a gene: 6. Per germline, CDR1 SQVTM and CDR2 ANQGSEA. The CDR3 loop reads CSGGLAGNEQFF. Here the CDR3 DNA reads TGCAGCGGAGGACTAGCAGGGAATGAGCAGTTCTTC.

The V and J genes are TRBV6-5 and TRBJ2-1; possibly TRBD1 or TRBD2 for D (5 bases each). Trimming stripped 0 bases from V and 0 bases from J, with 12 bases between. There are 17 residues in the CDR3. Germline V lookup: CDR1 MNHEY, CDR2 SVGAGI. The CDR3: CASSYSGRRVSYNEQFF. For the CDR3, the DNA is TGTGCCAGCAGTTACTCGGGGCGGCGGGTCTCCTACAATGAGCAGTTCTTC.

This clonotype appeared a few times. The chain carries TRBV7-8 and TRBJ2-7; tentatively, D is TRBD2 (6 bases). V lost 5 bases, J lost 0 bases, and 8 bases lay in between. CDR3 length equals 13 residues. The germline gives CDR1 SGHVS, CDR2 FQNEAQ. CDR3 nucleotides: TGTGCCAGCAGCACGACTAGCTCCTACGAGCAGTACTTC. It yields the protein CASSTTSSYEQYF.

This clonotype was counted between two and nine times. The CDR3 reads CASSQAATKAGELFF. Here the CDR3 DNA reads TGCGCCAGCAGCCAAGCAGCTACCAAGGCTGGGGAGCTGTTTTTT. The rearrangement links TRBV4-1 to TRBJ2-2; D remains ambiguous. CDR1 is MGHRA and CDR2 is YSYEKL in the germline V gene. V lost 1 base to trimming and J lost 8 bases, with 14 bases between them. The CDR3 is 15 amino acids.

Comments on this clonotype: One end of the junction does not line up with germline, which may come from a read error. The CDR3 sequence: CASSLGPRRQGNTGELFF. The CDR3 DNA sequence: TGTGCTAGCAGCTTAGGGCCCCGGAGACAGGGGAACACCGGGGAGCTGTTTTTT. The chain employs TRBV7-7 and TRBJ2-2, with 7 positions matching TRBD1. The CDR3 length is 18 residues. Germline loops: CDR1 SSHAT, CDR2 FNYEAQ (reference sequence).

This clonotype has a count of ten or more. V usage is TRBV5-6 and J usage is TRBJ1-5, with a tentative D call TRBD1 (5 bases). This CDR3 comprises 15 residues. Trimming pared 2 bases from V and 6 bases from J, leaving 15 bases between. Germline lookup yields CDR1 SGHDT and CDR2 YYEEEE. The CDR3: CASSLFGSGVQPQHF. Here the CDR3 DNA reads TGTGCCAGCAGCTTATTCGGATCGGGGGTTCAGCCCCAGCATTTT.

The chain uses TRBV10-2 and TRBJ1-2; D is ambiguous. Trimming removed 2 bases from V and 4 bases from J, with 8 bases in between. The CDR3 runs 13 residues. The V gene's germline CDR1 is WSHSY and CDR2 SAAADI. CDR3: CASSERRFYGYTF. The CDR3, as DNA: TGCGCCAGCAGTGAGAGGCGATTCTATGGCTACACCTTC.

The V and J genes are TRBV11-2 and TRBJ1-6; maybe TRBD1 (5 bases). V lost 2 bases to trimming and J lost 3 bases, with 14 bases between them. Germline assignment: CDR1 SGHAT and CDR2 FQNNGV. The CDR3 is made up of 17 amino acids. CDR3 loop: CASSLSLGTDYNSPLHF. The CDR3 DNA reads as TGTGCCAGCAGCTTAAGCCTGGGGACTGACTATAATTCACCCCTCCACTTT.

There are a few counts of this clonotype. CDR3 bases: TGTGCCAGCAGCTACGGACAGACCTTTAACTATGGCTACACCTTC. It specifies CASSYGQTFNYGYTF. This rearrangement joins TRBV5-6 to TRBJ1-2; D is perhaps TRBD1 (6 bases). CDR3 length: 15 amino acids. V was trimmed by 3 bases and J by 1 base, leaving 13 bases between them. Germline V gene lookup returns CDR1 SGHDT and CDR2 YYEEEE.

This clonotype was picked up a small number of times. V usage is TRBV18 and J usage is TRBJ1-2; 7 bases agree with TRBD1. The CDR3 is 14 amino acids. With 2 bases clipped from V and 5 bases from J, the junction kept 5 bases outside the gene matches. The V gene's germline CDR1 is KGHSH and CDR2 LQKENI. As DNA, the CDR3 is TGTGCCAGCTCACCATCCCAGGGGGGATATGGCTACACCTTC. Translated: CASSPSQGGYGYTF.

This clonotype was seen only a few times. The chain has TRBV6-4 and TRBJ1-6; 7 bases map to TRBD1. In germline, CDR1 is MRHNA, CDR2 SNTAGT. CDR3 length: 15 amino acids. Trimming at V came to 6 bases and at J to 5 bases, leaving 7 bases not matched to a gene. CDR3 nucleotides: TGTGCCAGCAGGAAAGGGACAGCAAATAATTCACCCCTCCACTTT. Encoded protein: CASRKGTANNSPLHF.

In its sample, this clonotype was seen many times. DNA of the CDR3: TGTGCCAGCTCAACACGACACGGGGGAGATGAAGCTTTCTTT. Amino acids: CASSTRHGGDEAFF. V usage is TRBV18 and J usage is TRBJ1-1; TRBD1 might be the D (5 bases). The V end was cut by 5 bases, the J end by 7 bases, with 17 bases between. Per the germline V gene, CDR1 is KGHSH and CDR2 is LQKENI. The CDR3 is 14 residues long.

This clonotype was picked up a small number of times. The DNA is omitted, as the CDR3 cannot be located on it reliably, and the CDR3 follows TCRdb's listing. This chain links TRBV7-3 with TRBJ2-2. The germline V gene encodes CDR1 SGHTA and CDR2 FQGTGA. Both ends counted, the CDR3 spans 17 residues. CDR3 in amino acids: CASSLTAWNITPGSCFF.

This rearrangement joins TRBV29-1 to TRBJ2-3; D may be TRBD2 (7 bases). Germline V gene data show CDR1 as SQVTM and CDR2 as ANQGSEA. There are 13 residues in the CDR3. Trimming pared 4 bases from V and 4 bases from J, leaving 12 bases between. CDR3: CSVVGGGADTQYF. CDR3 in DNA: TGCAGCGTTGTGGGCGGGGGCGCAGATACGCAGTATTTT.

The V and J genes are TRBV9 and TRBJ1-2; perhaps TRBD1 as D (5 bases). The CDR3 spans 14 residues. The germline V gene has CDR1 SGDLS and CDR2 YYNGEE. The V end was cut by 0 bases, the J end by 4 bases, with 10 bases between. Here the CDR3 reads CASSVGGSPYGYTF. The CDR3 DNA sequence: TGTGCCAGCAGCGTAGGGGGCAGCCCCTATGGCTACACCTTC.

This clonotype has at least ten counts. The chain is built from TRBV12-3 or TRBV12-4 and TRBJ2-3; 10 bases agree with TRBD2. V shed 4 bases, J shed 7 bases, and the junction held 5 bases outside the gene matches. The CDR3 sequence is 14 residues long. This chain's CDR3 is CASSWSSGSNTQYF. The DNA of the CDR3 is TGTGCCAGCAGTTGGTCTAGCGGGAGTAATACGCAGTATTTT.

The J gene is TRBJ2-7, the V gene TRBV7-3; D possibly uses TRBD1 or TRBD2 (5 bases each). CDR3 size: 15 residues. The germline CDR1 and CDR2 sequences are SGHTA and FQGTGA. Trimming pared 4 bases from V and 4 bases from J, leaving 17 bases between. The DNA of the CDR3 is TGTGCCAGCAGCTGGGGTATGGGGGAAGGGTACGAGCAGTACTTC. The encoded protein is CASSWGMGEGYEQYF.

This clonotype was counted a few times. The CDR3 bases are TGCAGCGTCTTGTGGGCATGGGGGAATGGTGAAAAACTGTTTTTT. This codes for CSVLWAWGNGEKLFF. The chain carries TRBV29-1 and TRBJ1-4, with TRBD1 as a possible D gene (5 bases). Looked up from germline, CDR1 is SQVTM and CDR2 is ANQGSEA. The length of the CDR3 is 15 residues. V shed 6 bases and J shed 7 bases, with 21 bases lying between them.

The chain combines TRBV7-2 with TRBJ2-5, with TRBD1 matching over 10 bases. V was clipped by 5 bases and J by 5 bases; unmatched bases: 5. Germline V lookup: CDR1 SGHTA, CDR2 FQGNSA. This CDR3 has 14 amino acids. CDR3 nucleotides: TGTGCCAGCAGCCGGGACAGGGGCTGGGAGACCCAGTACTTC. Amino acids: CASSRDRGWETQYF.

This clonotype has a count of ten or more. V is TRBV20-1 and J is TRBJ2-7; 13 bases are shared with TRBD2. CDR1 DFQATT and CDR2 SNEGSKA come from the germline V gene (reference sequence). This CDR3 is built from 17 residues. J was trimmed by 5 bases and V by 0 bases; bases with no gene match: 10. The CDR3, as DNA: TGCAGTGCTAGAGACCCCTGGACTAGCGGGAGCCCCCACGAGCAGTACTTC. Translation: CSARDPWTSGSPHEQYF.

J is TRBJ1-2 and V is TRBV5-1; 9 bases fit TRBD1. Looked up from germline, CDR1 is SGHRS and CDR2 is YFSETQ. V gave up 4 bases and J gave up 6 bases; unmatched junction bases: 4. The CDR3 extends over 13 amino acids. The CDR3 DNA sequence: TGCGCCAGCAGCGAAACAGGGGGCGATGGCTACACCTTC. As protein: CASSETGGDGYTF.

This clonotype was observed a few times. The chain is built from TRBV21-1 and TRBJ2-1; no check of the table's D call, TRBD2, against the DNA was made. TRBV21-1 is a pseudogene locus. The CDR3 loop spans 16 amino acids. CDR3 in DNA: TGTGCCAGCAGCCCGCCGGGGGAGGTCTCCTACAATGAGCAGTTCTTC. Its protein product is CASSPPGEVSYNEQFF.

The chain links TRBV7-3 to TRBJ1-6; D call uncertain. Per germline, CDR1 SGHTA and CDR2 FQGTGA. The length of the CDR3 is 13 residues. Between the trimmed V and J ends, which lost 2 bases and 10 bases, there was a span of 9 bases. The CDR3 here is CASSLSAGSPLHF. The CDR3 nucleotides are TGTGCCAGCAGCTTATCCGCAGGCTCACCCCTCCACTTT. The full variable domain, in which reference TRBV7-3 and TRBJ1-6 provide the parts outside the CDR3, is GAGVSQTPSNKVTEKGKYVELRCDPISGHTALYWYRQSLGQGPEFLIYFQGTGAADDSGLPNDRFFAVRPEGSVSTLKIQRTERGDSAVYLCASSLSAGSPLHFGNGTRLTVT.